The source of this T cell receptor (beta chain) is a study of radiotherapy plus CTLA-4 blockade in lung cancer. Findings of the study overall: Blood saw expansion of tumor-derived TCR clones after radiotherapy plus ipilimumab.

For this clone: Its antigen remains unidentified.

The CDR3 covers 14 residues. V dropped 6 bases and J dropped 4; count of bases not matched to a gene: 3. Germline assignment: CDR1 SNHLY and CDR2 FYNNEI. Using immunoSEQ multiplex PCR, the repertoire was profiled, and TCRdb retains in-frame clones only, with some absent. This sample has about 98,000 clones, with approximately 78% found just once. The chain employs TRBV2 and TRBJ2-5; 12 positions agree with TRBD1. This clonotype originated in a human donor with non-small cell lung cancer who had a partial response to radiotherapy plus ipilimumab. The sequencing here drew on peripheral blood, taken from a patient treated with radiotherapy plus ipilimumab. The CDR3 DNA sequence: TGTGCCAGCAGGGGACAGGGGGCTGGAGAGACCCAGTACTTC. This encodes CASRGQGAGETQYF.